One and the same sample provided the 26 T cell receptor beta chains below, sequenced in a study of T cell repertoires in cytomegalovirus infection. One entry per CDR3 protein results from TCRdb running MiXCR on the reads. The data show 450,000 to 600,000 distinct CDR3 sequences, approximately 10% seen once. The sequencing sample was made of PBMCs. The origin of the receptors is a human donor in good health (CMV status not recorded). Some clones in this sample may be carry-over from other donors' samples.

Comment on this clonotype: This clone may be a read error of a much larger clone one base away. In nucleotides, the CDR3 is TGTGCCAGCAGTTACCAGCAGGGAAATCAGCACCAGCATTTT. Amino acid sequence: CASSYQQGNQHQHF. The chain recombines TRBV6-6 with TRBJ1-5, with D possibly being TRBD1 (5 bases). This CDR3 spans 14 amino acids. Germline CDR1 and CDR2: MNHNY and SVGAGI (reference sequence).

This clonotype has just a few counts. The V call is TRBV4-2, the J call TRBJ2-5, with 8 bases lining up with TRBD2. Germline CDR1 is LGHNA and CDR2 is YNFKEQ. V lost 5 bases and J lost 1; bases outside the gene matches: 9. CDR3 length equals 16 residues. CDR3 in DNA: TGTGCCAGCAGCGAAGGGCTAACTAGCGGCCAAGAGACCCAGTACTTC. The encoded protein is CASSEGLTSGQETQYF.

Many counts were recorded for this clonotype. Here the CDR3 reads CASSPRADYEQYF. The CDR3 region has the DNA TGTGCCAGCAGCCCCAGGGCAGACTACGAGCAGTACTTC. J is TRBJ2-7 and V is TRBV7-8; D perhaps matches TRBD1 (5 bases). Germline CDR1 SGHVS, CDR2 FQNEAQ. The CDR3 consists of 13 residues. Deletions cut 5 bases from V and 3 bases from J, with 11 bases between. The full variable domain, rest sourced from reference TRBV7-8 and TRBJ2-7, is GAGVSQSPRYKVAKRGQDVALRCDPISGHVSLFWYQQALGQGPEFLTYFQNEAQLDKSGLPSDRFFAERPEGSVSTLKIQRTQQEDSAVYLCASSPRADYEQYFGPGTRLTVT.

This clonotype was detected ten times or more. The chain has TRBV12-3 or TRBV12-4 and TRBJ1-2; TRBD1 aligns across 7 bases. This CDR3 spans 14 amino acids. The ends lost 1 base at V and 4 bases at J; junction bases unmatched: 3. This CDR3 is CASSLGQGSYGYTF. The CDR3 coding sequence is TGTGCCAGCAGTTTAGGACAGGGATCCTATGGCTACACCTTC.

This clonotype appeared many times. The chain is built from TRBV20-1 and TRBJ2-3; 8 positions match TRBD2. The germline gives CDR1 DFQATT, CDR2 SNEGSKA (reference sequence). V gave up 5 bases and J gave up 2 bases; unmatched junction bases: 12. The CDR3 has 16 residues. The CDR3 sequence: CSAPRIAGTNTDTQYF. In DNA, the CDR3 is TGCAGTGCTCCCAGAATAGCGGGAACAAACACAGATACGCAGTATTTT.

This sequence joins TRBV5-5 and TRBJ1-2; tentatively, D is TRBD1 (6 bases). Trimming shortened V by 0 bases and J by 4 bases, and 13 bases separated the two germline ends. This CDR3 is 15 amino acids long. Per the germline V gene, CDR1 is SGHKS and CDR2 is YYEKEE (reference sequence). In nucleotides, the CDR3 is TGTGCCAGCAGCTTGGCCGTGAGGGGGTCCTATGGCTACACCTTC. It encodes CASSLAVRGSYGYTF. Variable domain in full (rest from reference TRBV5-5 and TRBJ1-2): DAGVTQSPTHLIKTRGQQVTLRCSPISGHKSVSWYQQVLGQGPQFIFQYYEKEERGRGNFPDRFSARQFPNYSSELNVNALLLGDSALYLCASSLAVRGSYGYTFGSGTRLTVV.

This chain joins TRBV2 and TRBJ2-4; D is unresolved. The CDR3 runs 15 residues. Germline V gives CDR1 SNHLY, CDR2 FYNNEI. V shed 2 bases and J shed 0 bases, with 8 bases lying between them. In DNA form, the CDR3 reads TGTGCCAGCAGTGAATCGCACCTAGCCAAAAACATTCAGTACTTC. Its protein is CASSESHLAKNIQYF. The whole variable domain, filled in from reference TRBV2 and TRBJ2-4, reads EPEVTQTPSHQVTQMGQEVILRCVPISNHLYFYWYRQILGQKVEFLVSFYNNEISEKSEIFDDQFSVERPDGSNFTLKIRSTKLEDSAMYFCASSESHLAKNIQYFGAGTRLSVL.

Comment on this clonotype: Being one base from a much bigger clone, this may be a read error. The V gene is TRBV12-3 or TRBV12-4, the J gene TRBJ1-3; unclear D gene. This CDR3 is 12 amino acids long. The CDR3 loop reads CASSLALNTVYF. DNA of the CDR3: TGTGCCAGCAGTCTCGCCCTAAACACCGTATATTTT.

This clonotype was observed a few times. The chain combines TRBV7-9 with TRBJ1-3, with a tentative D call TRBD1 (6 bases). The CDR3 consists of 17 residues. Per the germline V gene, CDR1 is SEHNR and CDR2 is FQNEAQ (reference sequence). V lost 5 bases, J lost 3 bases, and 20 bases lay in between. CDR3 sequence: CASSGEVRGALGNTIYF. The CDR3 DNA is TGTGCCAGCAGCGGGGAAGTCAGGGGAGCTCTTGGAAACACCATATATTTT. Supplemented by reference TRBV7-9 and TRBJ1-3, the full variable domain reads DTGVSQNPRHKITKRGQNVTFRCDPISEHNRLYWYRQTLGQGPEFLTYFQNEAQLEKSRLLSDRFSAERPKGSFSTLEIQRTEQGDSAMYLCASSGEVRGALGNTIYFGEGSWLTVV.

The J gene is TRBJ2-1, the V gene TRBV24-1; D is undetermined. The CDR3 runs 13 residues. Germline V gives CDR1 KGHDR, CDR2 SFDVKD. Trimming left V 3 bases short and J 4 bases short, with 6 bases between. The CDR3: CATSDLQYNEQFF. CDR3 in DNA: TGTGCCACCAGTGATCTACAGTACAATGAGCAGTTCTTC.

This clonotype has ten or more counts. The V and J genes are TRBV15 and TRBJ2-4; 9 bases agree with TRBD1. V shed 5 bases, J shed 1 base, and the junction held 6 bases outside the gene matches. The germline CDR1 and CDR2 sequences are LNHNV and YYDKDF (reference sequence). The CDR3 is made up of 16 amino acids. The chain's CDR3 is CATSGRGQGAKNIQYF. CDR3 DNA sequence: TGTGCCACCAGCGGACGAGGACAGGGGGCCAAAAACATTCAGTACTTC. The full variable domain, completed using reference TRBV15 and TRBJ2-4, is DAMVIQNPRYQVTQFGKPVTLSCSQTLNHNVMYWYQQKSSQAPKLLFHYYDKDFNNEADTPDNFQSRRPNTSFCFLDIRSPGLGDTAMYLCATSGRGQGAKNIQYFGAGTRLSVL.

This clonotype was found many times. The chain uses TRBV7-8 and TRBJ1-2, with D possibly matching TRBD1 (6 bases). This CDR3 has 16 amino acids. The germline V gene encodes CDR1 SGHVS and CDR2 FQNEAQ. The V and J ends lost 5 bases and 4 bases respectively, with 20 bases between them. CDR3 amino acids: CASSLGGAGVAYGYTF. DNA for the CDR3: TGTGCCAGCAGCCTCGGTGGGGCAGGGGTAGCCTATGGCTACACCTTC. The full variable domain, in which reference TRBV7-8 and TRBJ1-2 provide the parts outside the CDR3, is GAGVSQSPRYKVAKRGQDVALRCDPISGHVSLFWYQQALGQGPEFLTYFQNEAQLDKSGLPSDRFFAERPEGSVSTLKIQRTQQEDSAVYLCASSLGGAGVAYGYTFGSGTRLTVV.

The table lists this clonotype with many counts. CDR3 residues: CASSISPVANYGYTF. As DNA, the CDR3 is TGTGCCAGTAGTATCTCGCCCGTTGCTAACTATGGCTACACCTTC. The gene calls are TRBV19 and TRBJ1-2; D is unclear. V lost 3 bases to trimming and J lost 0 bases, with 11 bases between them. The CDR3 is 15 residues long. The germline V gene encodes CDR1 LNHDA and CDR2 SQIVND (reference sequence).

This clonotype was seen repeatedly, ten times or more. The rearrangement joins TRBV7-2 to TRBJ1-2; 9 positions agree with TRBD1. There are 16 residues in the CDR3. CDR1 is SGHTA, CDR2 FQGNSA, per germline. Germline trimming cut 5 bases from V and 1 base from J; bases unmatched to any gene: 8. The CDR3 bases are TGTGCCAGCAGCAAAATGACGGGACAGGGTAACTATGGCTACACCTTC. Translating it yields CASSKMTGQGNYGYTF.

Here the CDR3 reads CATSDGLAGGRNEQFF. The DNA of the CDR3 is TGTGCCACCAGTGATGGACTAGCGGGAGGGAGAAATGAGCAGTTCTTC. The V gene is TRBV24-1, the J gene TRBJ2-1; 15 bases match TRBD2. There are 16 residues in the CDR3. CDR1 is KGHDR and CDR2 is SFDVKD in the germline V gene. J lost 7 bases, V lost 3 bases, and 3 bases had no gene match.

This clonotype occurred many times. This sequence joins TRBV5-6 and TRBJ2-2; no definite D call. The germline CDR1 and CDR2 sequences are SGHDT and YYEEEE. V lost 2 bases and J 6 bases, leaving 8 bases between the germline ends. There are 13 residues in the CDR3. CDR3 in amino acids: CASSFGGPGELFF. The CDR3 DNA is TGTGCCAGCAGCTTTGGTGGCCCCGGGGAGCTGTTTTTT.

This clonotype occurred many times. The CDR3 sequence is CASSVGPGRETQYF. CDR3 DNA: TGTGCCAGCAGCGTAGGGCCAGGACGGGAGACCCAGTACTTC. The chain carries TRBV9 and TRBJ2-5, with D uncertain. Germline V gene lookup returns CDR1 SGDLS and CDR2 YYNGEE. CDR3 size: 14 residues. V was clipped by 0 bases and J by 5 bases, with 11 bases between them.

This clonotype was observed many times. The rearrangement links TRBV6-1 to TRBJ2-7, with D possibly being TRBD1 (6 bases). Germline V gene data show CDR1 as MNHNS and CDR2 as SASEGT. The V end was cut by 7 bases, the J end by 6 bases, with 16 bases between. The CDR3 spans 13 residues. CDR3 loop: CASKGDPGGEQYF. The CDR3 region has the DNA TGTGCCAGCAAGGGGGACCCTGGAGGCGAGCAGTACTTC.

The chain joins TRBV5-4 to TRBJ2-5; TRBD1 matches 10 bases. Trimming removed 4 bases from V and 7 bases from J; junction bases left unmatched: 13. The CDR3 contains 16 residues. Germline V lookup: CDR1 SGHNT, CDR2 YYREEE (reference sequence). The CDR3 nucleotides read TGTGCCAGCAGCCTGGGGGGAGACAGGGGGCTCGGGACCCAGTACTTC. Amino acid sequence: CASSLGGDRGLGTQYF.

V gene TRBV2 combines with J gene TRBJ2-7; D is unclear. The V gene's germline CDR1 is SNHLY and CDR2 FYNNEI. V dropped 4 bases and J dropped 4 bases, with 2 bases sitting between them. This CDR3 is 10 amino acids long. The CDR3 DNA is TGTGCCAGCAGTGCTTACGAGCAGTACTTC. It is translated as CASSAYEQYF.

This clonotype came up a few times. CDR3 region: CATSSEGLAGPWNEQFF. CDR3 in DNA: TGTGCCACCAGCAGCGAAGGACTAGCGGGACCTTGGAATGAGCAGTTCTTC. The V call is TRBV15, the J call TRBJ2-1, with 12 nucleotides matching TRBD2. The CDR3 is 17 residues long. V was pared by 3 bases and J by 7 bases, with 10 bases of the junction left unmatched. CDR1 is LNHNV and CDR2 is YYDKDF in the germline V gene (reference sequence).

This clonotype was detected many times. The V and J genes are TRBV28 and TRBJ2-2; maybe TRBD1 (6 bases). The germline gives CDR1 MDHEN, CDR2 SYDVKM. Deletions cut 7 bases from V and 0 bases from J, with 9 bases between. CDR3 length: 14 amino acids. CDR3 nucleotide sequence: TGTGCCAGCAAGGGACACCCGAACACCGGGGAGCTGTTTTTT. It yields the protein CASKGHPNTGELFF.

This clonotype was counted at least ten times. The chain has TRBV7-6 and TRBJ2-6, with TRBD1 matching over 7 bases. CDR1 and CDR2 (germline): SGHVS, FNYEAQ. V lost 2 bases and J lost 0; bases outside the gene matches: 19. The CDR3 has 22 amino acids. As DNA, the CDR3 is TGTGCCAGCAGCTTACCCCTGCCGGGACAGATCCACCCAAGCTCTGGGGCCAACGTCCTGACTTTC. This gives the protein CASSLPLPGQIHPSSGANVLTF.

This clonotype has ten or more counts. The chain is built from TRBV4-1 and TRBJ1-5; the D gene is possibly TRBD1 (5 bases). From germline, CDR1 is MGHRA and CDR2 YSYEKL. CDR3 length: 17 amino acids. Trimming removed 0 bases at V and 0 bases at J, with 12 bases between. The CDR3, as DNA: TGCGCCAGCAGCCAAGACCCTGGCGACAGTAGCAATCAGCCCCAGCATTTT. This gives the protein CASSQDPGDSSNQPQHF.

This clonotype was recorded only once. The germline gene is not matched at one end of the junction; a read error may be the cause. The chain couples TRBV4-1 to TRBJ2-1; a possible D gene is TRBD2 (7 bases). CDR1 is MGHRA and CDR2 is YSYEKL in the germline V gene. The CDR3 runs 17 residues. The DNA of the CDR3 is TGCGCCAGCACCTCACCCGGGGGCGGGGGATCCTACAATGAGCGGTTCTTC. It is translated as CASTSPGGGGSYNERFF.

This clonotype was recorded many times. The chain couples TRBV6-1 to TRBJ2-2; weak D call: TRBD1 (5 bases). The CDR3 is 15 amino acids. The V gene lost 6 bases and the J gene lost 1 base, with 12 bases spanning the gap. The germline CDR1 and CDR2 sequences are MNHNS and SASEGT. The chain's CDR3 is CASRPGHLNTGELFF. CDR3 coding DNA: TGTGCCAGCAGACCTGGACATTTGAACACCGGGGAGCTGTTTTTT.